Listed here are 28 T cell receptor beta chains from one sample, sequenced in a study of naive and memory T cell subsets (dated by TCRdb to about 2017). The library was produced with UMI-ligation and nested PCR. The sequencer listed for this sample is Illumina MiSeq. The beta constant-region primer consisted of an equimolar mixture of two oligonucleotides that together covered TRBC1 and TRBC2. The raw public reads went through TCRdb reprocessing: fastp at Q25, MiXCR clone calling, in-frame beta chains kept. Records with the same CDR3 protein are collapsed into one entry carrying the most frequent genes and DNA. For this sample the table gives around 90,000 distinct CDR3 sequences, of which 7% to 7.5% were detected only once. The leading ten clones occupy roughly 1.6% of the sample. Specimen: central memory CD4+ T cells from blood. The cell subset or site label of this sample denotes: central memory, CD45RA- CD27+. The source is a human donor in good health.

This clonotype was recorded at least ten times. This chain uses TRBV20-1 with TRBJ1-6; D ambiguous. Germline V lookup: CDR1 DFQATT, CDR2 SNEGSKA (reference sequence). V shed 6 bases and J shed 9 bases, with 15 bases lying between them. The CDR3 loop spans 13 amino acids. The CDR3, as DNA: TGCAGTGCCATGCGGAGGGTGGTTTCACCCCTCCACTTT. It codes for CSAMRRVVSPLHF.

The CDR3 here is CASSKVIAGIIGTGELFF. CDR3 in DNA: TGTGCCAGCAGCAAAGTAATCGCAGGAATCATAGGCACCGGGGAGCTGTTTTTT. This chain joins TRBV21-1 and TRBJ2-2. TRBV21-1 is termed a pseudogene. CDR3 length: 18 residues.

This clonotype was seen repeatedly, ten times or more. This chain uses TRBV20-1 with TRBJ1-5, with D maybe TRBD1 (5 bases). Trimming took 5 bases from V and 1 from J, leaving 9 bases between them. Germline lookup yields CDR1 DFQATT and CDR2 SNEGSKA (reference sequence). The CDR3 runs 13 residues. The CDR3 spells CSAWAGSNQPQHF. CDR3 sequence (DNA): TGCAGTGCTTGGGCAGGGAGCAATCAGCCCCAGCATTTT.

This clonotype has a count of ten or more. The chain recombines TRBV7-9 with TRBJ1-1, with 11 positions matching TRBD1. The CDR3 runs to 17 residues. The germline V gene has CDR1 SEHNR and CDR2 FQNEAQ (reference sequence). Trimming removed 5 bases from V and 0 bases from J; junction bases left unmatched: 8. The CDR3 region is CASSPERGQGVNTEAFF. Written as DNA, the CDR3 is TGTGCCAGCAGCCCAGAGCGGGGACAGGGGGTGAACACTGAAGCTTTCTTT.

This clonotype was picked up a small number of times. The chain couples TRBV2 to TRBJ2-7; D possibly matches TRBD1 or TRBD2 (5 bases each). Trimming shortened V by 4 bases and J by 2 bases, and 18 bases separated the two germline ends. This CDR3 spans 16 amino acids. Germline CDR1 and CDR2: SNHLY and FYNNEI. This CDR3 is CASSAAVGRAAYEQYF. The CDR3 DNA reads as TGTGCCAGCAGTGCAGCTGTGGGGCGGGCTGCCTACGAGCAGTACTTC.

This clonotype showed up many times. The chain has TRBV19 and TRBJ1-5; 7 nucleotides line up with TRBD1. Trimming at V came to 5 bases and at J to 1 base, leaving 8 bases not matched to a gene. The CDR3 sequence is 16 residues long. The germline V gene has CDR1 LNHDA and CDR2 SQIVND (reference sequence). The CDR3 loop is CASSPQTGRSNQPQHF. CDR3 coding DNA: TGTGCCAGTAGTCCCCAGACAGGGAGGAGCAATCAGCCCCAGCATTTT.

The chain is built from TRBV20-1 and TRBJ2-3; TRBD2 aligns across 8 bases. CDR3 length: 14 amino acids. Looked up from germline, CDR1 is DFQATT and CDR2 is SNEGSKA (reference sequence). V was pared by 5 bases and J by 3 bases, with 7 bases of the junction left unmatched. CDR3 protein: CSAYKGLGTDTQYF. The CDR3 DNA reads TGCAGTGCTTATAAGGGACTAGGAACAGATACGCAGTATTTT.

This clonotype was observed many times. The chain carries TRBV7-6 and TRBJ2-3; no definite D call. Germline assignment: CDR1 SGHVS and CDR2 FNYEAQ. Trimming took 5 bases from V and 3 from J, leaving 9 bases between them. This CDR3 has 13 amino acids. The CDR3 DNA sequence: TGTGCCAGCAGCCGCCAAATGACAGATACGCAGTATTTT. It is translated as CASSRQMTDTQYF.

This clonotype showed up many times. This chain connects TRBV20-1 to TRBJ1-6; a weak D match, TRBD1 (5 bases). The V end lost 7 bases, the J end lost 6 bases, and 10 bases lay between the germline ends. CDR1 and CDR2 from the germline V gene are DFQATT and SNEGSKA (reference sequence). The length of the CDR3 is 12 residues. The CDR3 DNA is TGCAGTGTTATGGGGGGTAATTCACCCCTCCACTTT. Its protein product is CSVMGGNSPLHF.

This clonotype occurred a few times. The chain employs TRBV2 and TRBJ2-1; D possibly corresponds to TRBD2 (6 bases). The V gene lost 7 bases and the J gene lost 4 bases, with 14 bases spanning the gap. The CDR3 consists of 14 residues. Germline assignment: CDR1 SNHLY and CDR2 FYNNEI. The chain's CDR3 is CASNGGVRYNEQFF. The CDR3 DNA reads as TGTGCCAGCAACGGGGGAGTAAGATACAATGAGCAGTTCTTC.

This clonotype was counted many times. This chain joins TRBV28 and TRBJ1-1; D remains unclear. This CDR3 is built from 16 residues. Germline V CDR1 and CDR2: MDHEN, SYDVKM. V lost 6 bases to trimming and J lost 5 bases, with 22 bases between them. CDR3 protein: CASSPPLQKPGTEAFF. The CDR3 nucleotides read TGTGCCAGCAGCCCCCCGTTGCAGAAGCCGGGAACTGAAGCTTTCTTT. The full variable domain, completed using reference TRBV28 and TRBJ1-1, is DVKVTQSSRYLVKRTGEKVFLECVQDMDHENMFWYRQDPGLGLRLIYFSYDVKMKEKGDIPEGYSVSREKKERFSLILESASTNQTSMYLCASSPPLQKPGTEAFFGQGTRLTVV.

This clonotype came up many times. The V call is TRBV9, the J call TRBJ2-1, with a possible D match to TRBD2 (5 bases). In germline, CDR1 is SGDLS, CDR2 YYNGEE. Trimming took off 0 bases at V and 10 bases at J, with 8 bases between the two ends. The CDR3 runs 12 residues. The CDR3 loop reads CASSVAEREQFF. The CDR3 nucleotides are TGTGCCAGCAGCGTAGCTGAGCGGGAGCAGTTCTTC.

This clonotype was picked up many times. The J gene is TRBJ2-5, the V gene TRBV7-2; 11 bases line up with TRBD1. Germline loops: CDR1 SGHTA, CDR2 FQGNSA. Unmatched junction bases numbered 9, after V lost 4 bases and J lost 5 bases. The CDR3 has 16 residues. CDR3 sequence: CASSSRGTGGRETQYF. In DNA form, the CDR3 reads TGTGCCAGCAGCTCAAGAGGGACAGGGGGGAGGGAGACCCAGTACTTC. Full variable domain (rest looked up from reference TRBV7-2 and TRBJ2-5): GAGVSQSPSNKVTEKGKDVELRCDPISGHTALYWYRQSLGQGLEFLIYFQGNSAPDKSGLPSDRFSAERTGGSVSTLTIQRTQQEDSAVYLCASSSRGTGGRETQYFGPGTRLLVL.

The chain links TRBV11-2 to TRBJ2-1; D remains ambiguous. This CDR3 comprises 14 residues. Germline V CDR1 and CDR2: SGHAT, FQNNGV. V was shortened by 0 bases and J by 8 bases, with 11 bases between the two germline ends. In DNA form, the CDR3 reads TGTGCCAGCAGCTTAGATCCGAGGCTGGATGAGCAGTTCTTC. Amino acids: CASSLDPRLDEQFF.

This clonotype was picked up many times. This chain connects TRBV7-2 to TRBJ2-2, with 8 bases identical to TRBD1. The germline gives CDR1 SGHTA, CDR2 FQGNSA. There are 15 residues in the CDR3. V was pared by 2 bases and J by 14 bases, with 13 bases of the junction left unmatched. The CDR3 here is CASSLIRGRISELFF. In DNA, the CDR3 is TGTGCCAGCAGCTTAATCAGGGGGCGCATTAGTGAACTGTTTTTT.

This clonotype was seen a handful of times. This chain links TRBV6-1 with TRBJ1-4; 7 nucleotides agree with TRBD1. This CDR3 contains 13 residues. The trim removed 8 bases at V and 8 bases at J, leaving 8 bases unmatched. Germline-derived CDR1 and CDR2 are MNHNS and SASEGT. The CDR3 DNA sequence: TGTGCCAGCTACAGGGGTTTGGGGGAAAAACTGTTTTTT. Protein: CASYRGLGEKLFF.

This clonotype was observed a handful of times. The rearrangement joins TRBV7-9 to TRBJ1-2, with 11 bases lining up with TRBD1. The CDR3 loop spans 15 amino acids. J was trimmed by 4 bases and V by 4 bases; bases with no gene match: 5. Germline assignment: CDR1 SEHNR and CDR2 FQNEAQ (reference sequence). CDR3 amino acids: CASSSGQGAFYGYTF. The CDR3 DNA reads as TGTGCCAGCAGCTCTGGACAGGGGGCTTTCTATGGCTACACCTTC. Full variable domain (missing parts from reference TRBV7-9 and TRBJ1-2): DTGVSQNPRHKITKRGQNVTFRCDPISEHNRLYWYRQTLGQGPEFLTYFQNEAQLEKSRLLSDRFSAERPKGSFSTLEIQRTEQGDSAMYLCASSSGQGAFYGYTFGSGTRLTVV.

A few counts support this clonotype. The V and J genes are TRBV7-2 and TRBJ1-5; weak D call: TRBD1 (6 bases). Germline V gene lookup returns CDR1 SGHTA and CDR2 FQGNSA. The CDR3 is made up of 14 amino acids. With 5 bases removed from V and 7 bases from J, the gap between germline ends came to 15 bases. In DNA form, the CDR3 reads TGTGCCAGCAGCGCGGACAGTACTTACCAGCCCCAGCATTTT. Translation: CASSADSTYQPQHF.

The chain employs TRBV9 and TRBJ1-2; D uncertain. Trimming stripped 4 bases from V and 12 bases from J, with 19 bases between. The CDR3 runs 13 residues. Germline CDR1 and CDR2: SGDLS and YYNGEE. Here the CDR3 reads CASSSVGSNIHTF. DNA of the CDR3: TGTGCCAGCAGCTCCGTGGGATCTAATATCCACACCTTC.

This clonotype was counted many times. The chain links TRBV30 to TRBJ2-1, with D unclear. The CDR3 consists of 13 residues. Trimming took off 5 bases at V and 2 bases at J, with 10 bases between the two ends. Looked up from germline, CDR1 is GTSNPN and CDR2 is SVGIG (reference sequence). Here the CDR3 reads CAWDRATYNEQFF. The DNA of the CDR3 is TGTGCCTGGGACCGAGCGACCTACAATGAGCAGTTCTTC.

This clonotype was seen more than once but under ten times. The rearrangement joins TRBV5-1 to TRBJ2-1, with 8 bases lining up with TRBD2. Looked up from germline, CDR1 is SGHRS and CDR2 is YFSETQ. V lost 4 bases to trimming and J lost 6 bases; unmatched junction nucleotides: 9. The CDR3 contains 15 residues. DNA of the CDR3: TGCGCCAGCAGCATCCCGGGACTAGATACCAATGAGCAGTTCTTC. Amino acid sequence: CASSIPGLDTNEQFF. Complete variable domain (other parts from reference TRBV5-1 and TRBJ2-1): KAGVTQTPRYLIKTRGQQVTLSCSPISGHRSVSWYQQTPGQGLQFLFEYFSETQRNKGNFPGRFSGRQFSNSRSEMNVSTLELGDSALYLCASSIPGLDTNEQFFGPGTRLTVL.

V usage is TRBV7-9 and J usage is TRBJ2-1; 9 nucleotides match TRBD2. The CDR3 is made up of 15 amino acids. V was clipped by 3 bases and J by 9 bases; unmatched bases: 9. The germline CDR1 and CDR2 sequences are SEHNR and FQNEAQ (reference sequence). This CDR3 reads CASSFGLAGKGEQFF. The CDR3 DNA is TGTGCCAGCAGCTTTGGGCTAGCGGGAAAGGGTGAGCAGTTCTTC.

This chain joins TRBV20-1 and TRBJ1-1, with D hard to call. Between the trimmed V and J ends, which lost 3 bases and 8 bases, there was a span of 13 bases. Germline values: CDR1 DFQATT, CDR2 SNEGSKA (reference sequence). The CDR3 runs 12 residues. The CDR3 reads CSASPLRVEAFF. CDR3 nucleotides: TGCAGTGCTAGCCCCCTTCGAGTAGAAGCTTTCTTT.

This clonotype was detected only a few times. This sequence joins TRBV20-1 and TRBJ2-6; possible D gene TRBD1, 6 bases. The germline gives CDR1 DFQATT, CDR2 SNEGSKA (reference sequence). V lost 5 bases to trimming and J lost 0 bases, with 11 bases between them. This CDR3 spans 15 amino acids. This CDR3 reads CSARDIGSGANVLTF. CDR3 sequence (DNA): TGCAGTGCTCGGGACATCGGCTCTGGGGCCAACGTCCTGACTTTC.

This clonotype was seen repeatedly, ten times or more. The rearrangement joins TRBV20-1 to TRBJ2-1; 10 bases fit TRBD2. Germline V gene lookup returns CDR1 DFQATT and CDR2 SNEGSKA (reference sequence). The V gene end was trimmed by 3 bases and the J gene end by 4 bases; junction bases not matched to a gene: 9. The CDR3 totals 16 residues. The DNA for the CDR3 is TGCAGTGCTAGGGACCCGGGACTAGCGACATACAATGAGCAGTTCTTC. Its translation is CSARDPGLATYNEQFF.

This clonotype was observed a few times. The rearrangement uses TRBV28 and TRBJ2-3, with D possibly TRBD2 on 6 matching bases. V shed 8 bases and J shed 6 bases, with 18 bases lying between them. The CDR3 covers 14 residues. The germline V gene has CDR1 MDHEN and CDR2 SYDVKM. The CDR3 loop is CASVDGGAADTQYF. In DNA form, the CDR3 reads TGTGCCAGCGTTGATGGCGGGGCCGCCGATACGCAGTATTTT. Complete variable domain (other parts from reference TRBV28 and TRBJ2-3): DVKVTQSSRYLVKRTGEKVFLECVQDMDHENMFWYRQDPGLGLRLIYFSYDVKMKEKGDIPEGYSVSREKKERFSLILESASTNQTSMYLCASVDGGAADTQYFGPGTRLTVL.

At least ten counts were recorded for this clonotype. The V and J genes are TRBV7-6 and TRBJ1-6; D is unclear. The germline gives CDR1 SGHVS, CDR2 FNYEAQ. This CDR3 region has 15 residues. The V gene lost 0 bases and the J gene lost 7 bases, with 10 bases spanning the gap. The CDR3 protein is CASSLAAGVNSPLHF. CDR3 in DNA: TGTGCCAGCAGCTTAGCCGCGGGCGTCAATTCACCCCTCCACTTT.

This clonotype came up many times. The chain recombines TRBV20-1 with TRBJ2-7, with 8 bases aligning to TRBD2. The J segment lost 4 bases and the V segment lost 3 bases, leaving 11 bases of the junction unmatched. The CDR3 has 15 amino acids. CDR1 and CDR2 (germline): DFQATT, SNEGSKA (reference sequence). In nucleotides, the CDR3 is TGCAGTGCTAGTGGGTCCCCCGGGACTAGTTACGAGCAGTACTTC. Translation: CSASGSPGTSYEQYF.